This TCR beta chain was identified during a study of CD8 T cells in Susac syndrome. The CD8+ and CD4+ T cells were isolated magnetically using a negative isolation approach, whereas the TEMRA cells were enriched by FACS. Looked up from germline, CDR1 is SGDLS and CDR2 is YYNGEE. This CDR3 is 18 amino acids long. Losses at the gene ends were 0 bases for V and 0 bases for J; bases not matched to a gene: 8. The RNA input was about 0.5 to 1 ug, and it was reverse transcribed with random hexamers. A multiplex approach, immunoSEQ multiplex PCR, amplified TCR beta CDR3 across 54 Vbeta and 13 Jbeta. TCRdb independently ran MiXCR on the immunoSEQ multiplex PCR reads; one entry per CDR3 protein. The sample consists of some 160,000 distinct CDR3 sequences, 94% of them appearing once.

The sequence derives from a human donor with Susac syndrome. This sequence joins TRBV9 and TRBJ1-1; 10 nucleotides align to TRBD1. The sample was CD4+ T cells from PBMCs. This CDR3 is CASSVEGIGTGVNTEAFF. In DNA form, the CDR3 reads TGTGCCAGCAGCGTAGAGGGGATCGGGACAGGGGTGAACACTGAAGCTTTCTTT.